The rows below give T cell receptor beta chains drawn from one sample of a study of blood T cell repertoires in COVID-19. Sequencing was performed with immunoSEQ multiplex PCR; in TCRdb, only in-frame clones are kept and a portion is missing. The sample includes some 400,000 clones, roughly 86% seen only once; the top ten take about 3%. Sequencing was carried out using peripheral blood. The receptors originated from a human donor in a cohort sampled during active COVID-19. The CDR3 runs from the conserved cysteine through the conserved F or W. Fields, in order: clone size, V gene, D gene, J gene, CDR3 DNA, CDR3 protein. D genes are given only for firm matches. Clone size is not always given. Where it is, it says once, few, many or a class for expanded clones.

size: NA
V: TRBV6-5
D: NA
J: TRBJ1-2
DNA: TGTGCCAGCAGCCGGGGAGGGGCGGGCTATGGCTACACCTTC
CDR3: CASSRGGAGYGYTF

size: once
V: TRBV7-9
D: TRBD1
J: TRBJ2-1
DNA: TGTGCCAGCAGCTCAGGGACAGGTATACAGTTCTTC
CDR3: CASSSGTGIQFF

size: NA
V: TRBV19
D: TRBD1
J: TRBJ2-1
DNA: TGTGCCAGTAAACCCTCACAGGGGTACAATGAGCAGTTCTTC
CDR3: CASKPSQGYNEQFF

size: NA
V: TRBV29-1
D: NA
J: TRBJ1-4
DNA: TGCAGCGTTGAACAAAATGAAAAACTGTTTTTT
CDR3: CSVEQNEKLFF

size: NA
V: TRBV6-6
D: NA
J: TRBJ1-4
DNA: TGTGCCAGCAGTTACGGTCAGGCCGAAAAACTGTTTTTT
CDR3: CASSYGQAEKLFF

size: NA
V: TRBV30
D: TRBD2
J: TRBJ2-3
DNA: TGTGCCTGGAGTAGACTAGCGGGGGGTGCAGATACGCAGTATTTT
CDR3: CAWSRLAGGADTQYF

size: once
V: TRBV6-5
D: TRBD1
J: TRBJ2-1
DNA: TGTGCCAGCAGTTACGGCAGGGGGAACAATGAGCAGTTCTTC
CDR3: CASSYGRGNNEQFF

size: NA
V: TRBV5-6
D: NA
J: TRBJ2-3
DNA: TGTGCCAGCAGCTTGGATAGCGGTAGCACAGATACGCAGTATTTT
CDR3: CASSLDSGSTDTQYF

size: few
V: TRBV5-4
D: NA
J: TRBJ2-7
DNA: TGTGCCAGCAGCTGGGACATCAACTACGAGCAGTACTTC
CDR3: CASSWDINYEQYF

size: NA
V: TRBV10-3
D: NA
J: TRBJ2-3
DNA: TGTGCCACCCTGCCAGGGGTCGTCTCAGATACGCAGTATTTT
CDR3: CATLPGVVSDTQYF

size: NA
V: TRBV28
D: NA
J: TRBJ2-7
DNA: TGTGCCAGCGACAGAGGAAAGGGGTCCGAGCAGTACTTC
CDR3: CASDRGKGSEQYF

size: NA
V: TRBV6-1
D: NA
J: TRBJ2-7
DNA: TGTGCCAGCAGTGAAGCGCTGCCGGGAGTCTACGAGCAGTACTTC
CDR3: CASSEALPGVYEQYF

size: NA
V: TRBV10-2
D: TRBD2
J: TRBJ2-3
DNA: TGCGCCAGCAGTGAAGCGGGAGGGTCGGATACGCAGTATTTT
CDR3: CASSEAGGSDTQYF

size: NA
V: TRBV24-1
D: TRBD1
J: TRBJ1-1
DNA: TGTGCCACCAGACAGGGGGCGAACACTGAAGCTTTCTTT
CDR3: CATRQGANTEAFF

size: NA
V: TRBV24-1
D: NA
J: TRBJ2-1
DNA: TGTGCCACCAGTGGGGCACTTCGCAATGAGCAGTTCTTC
CDR3: CATSGALRNEQFF

size: NA
V: TRBV6-5
D: TRBD1
J: TRBJ2-7
DNA: TGTGCCAGCAGTTTCGGGACAGGTGGGACCTACGAGCAGTACTTC
CDR3: CASSFGTGGTYEQYF

size: once
V: TRBV5-4
D: TRBD1
J: TRBJ1-1
DNA: TGTGCCACCGGACAGGGGGTGCGTATGGACGAAGCTTTCTTT
CDR3: CATGQGVRMDEAFF

size: NA
V: TRBV28
D: TRBD2
J: TRBJ2-1
DNA: TGTGCCAGCAGTTCGGGACTAGCGGGAGTGCCACGTAATGAGCAGTTCTTC
CDR3: CASSSGLAGVPRNEQFF

size: few
V: TRBV3-1/TRBV3-2
D: NA
J: TRBJ1-3
DNA: TGTGCCAGCAAAGCCCTAGGAAACACCATATATTTT
CDR3: CASKALGNTIYF

size: NA
V: TRBV6-5
D: NA
J: TRBJ1-1
DNA: TGTGCCAGCAGTTACACGGAGGGGACTGAAGCTTTCTTT
CDR3: CASSYTEGTEAFF

size: NA
V: TRBV28
D: TRBD2
J: TRBJ2-1
DNA: TGTGCCAGCAGTTCTAGACTAGCGGGGAGGCCTGAGCAGTTCTTC
CDR3: CASSSRLAGRPEQFF

size: NA
V: TRBV18
D: NA
J: TRBJ1-1
DNA: TGTGCCAGCTCAGCAGGGATGGACACTGAAGCTTTCTTT
CDR3: CASSAGMDTEAFF